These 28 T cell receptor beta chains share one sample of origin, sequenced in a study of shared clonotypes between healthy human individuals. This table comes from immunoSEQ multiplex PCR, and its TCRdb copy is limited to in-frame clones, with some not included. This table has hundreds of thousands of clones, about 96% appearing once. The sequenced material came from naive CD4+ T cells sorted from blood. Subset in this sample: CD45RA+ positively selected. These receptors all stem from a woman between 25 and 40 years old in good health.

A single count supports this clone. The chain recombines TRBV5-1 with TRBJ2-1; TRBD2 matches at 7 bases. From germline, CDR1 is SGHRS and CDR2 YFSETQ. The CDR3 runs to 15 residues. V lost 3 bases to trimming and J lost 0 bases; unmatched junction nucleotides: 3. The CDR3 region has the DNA TGCGCCAGCAGCTACAGCGGGACCTCCTACAATGAGCAGTTCTTC. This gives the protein CASSYSGTSYNEQFF.

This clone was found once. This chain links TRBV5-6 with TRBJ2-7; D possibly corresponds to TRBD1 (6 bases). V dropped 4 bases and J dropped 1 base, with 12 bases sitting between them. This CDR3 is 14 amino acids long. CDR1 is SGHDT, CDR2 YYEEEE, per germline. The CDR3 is CASSRIQGSYEQYF. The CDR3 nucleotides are TGTGCCAGCAGCAGAATACAGGGTTCCTACGAGCAGTACTTC.

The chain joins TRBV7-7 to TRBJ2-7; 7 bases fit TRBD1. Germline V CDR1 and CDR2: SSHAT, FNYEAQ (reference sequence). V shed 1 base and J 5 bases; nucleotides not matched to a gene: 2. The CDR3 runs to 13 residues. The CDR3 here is CASSLDRGDEQYF. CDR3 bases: TGTGCCAGCAGCTTAGACAGGGGAGACGAGCAGTACTTC.

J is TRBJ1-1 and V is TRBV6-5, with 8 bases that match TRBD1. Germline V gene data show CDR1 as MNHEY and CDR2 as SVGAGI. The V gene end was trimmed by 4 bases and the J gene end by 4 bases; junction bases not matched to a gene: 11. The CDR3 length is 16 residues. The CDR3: CASSFGDRGIGTEAFF. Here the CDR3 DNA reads TGTGCCAGCAGTTTCGGTGACAGGGGCATCGGCACTGAAGCTTTCTTT.

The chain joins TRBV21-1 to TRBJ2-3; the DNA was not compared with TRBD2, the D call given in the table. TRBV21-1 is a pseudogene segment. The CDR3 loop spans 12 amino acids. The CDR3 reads CASSKEAFTQYF. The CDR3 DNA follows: TGTGCCAGCAGCAAAGAAGCTTTTACGCAGTATTTT.

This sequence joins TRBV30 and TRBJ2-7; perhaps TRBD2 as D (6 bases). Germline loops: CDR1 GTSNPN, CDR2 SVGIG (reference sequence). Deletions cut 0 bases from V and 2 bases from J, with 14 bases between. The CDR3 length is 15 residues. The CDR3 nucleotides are TGTGCCTGGAGTGTACGTGGAGGGCGGACCTACGAGCAGTACTTC. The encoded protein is CAWSVRGGRTYEQYF.

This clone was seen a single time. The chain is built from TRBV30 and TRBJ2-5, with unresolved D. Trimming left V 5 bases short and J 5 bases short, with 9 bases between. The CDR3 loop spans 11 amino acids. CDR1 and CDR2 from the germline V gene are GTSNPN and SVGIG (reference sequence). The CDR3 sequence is CAWSIGETQYF. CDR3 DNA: TGTGCCTGGTCAATTGGGGAGACCCAGTACTTC.

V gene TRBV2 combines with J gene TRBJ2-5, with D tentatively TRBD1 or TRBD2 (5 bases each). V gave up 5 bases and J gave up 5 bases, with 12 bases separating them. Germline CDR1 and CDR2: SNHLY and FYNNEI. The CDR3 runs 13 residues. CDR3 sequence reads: CASSRGRPETQYF. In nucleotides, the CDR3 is TGTGCCAGCAGTCGGGGCAGGCCGGAGACCCAGTACTTC.

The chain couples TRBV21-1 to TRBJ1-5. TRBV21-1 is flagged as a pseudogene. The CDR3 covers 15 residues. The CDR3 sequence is CASRSFHWHHQPQHF. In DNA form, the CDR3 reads TGTGCCAGCAGGAGTTTCCATTGGCATCATCAGCCCCAGCATTTT.

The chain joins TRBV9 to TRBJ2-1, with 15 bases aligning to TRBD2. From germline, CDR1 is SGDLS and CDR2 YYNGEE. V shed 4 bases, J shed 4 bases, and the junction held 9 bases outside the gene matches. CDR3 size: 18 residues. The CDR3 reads CASSPVGTSGRRYNEQFF. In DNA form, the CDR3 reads TGTGCCAGCAGCCCCGTCGGGACTAGCGGGAGGCGGTACAATGAGCAGTTCTTC.

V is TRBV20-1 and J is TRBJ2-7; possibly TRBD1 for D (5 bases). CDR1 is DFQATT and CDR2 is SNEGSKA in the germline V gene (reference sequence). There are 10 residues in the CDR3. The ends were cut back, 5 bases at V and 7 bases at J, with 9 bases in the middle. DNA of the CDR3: TGCAGTGCTCGACGGACAGAGCAGTACTTC. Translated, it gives CSARRTEQYF.

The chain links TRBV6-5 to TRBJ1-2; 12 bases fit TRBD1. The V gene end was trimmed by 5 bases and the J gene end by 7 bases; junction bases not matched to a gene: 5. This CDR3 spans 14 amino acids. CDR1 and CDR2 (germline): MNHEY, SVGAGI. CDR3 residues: CASSARDRGPGYTF. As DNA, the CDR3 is TGTGCCAGCAGTGCACGGGACAGGGGGCCTGGCTACACCTTC.

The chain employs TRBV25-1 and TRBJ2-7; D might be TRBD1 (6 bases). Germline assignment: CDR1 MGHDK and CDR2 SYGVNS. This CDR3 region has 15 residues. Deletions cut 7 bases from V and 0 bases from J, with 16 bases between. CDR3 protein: CASITFGTSSYEQYF. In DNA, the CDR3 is TGTGCCAGCATCACTTTTGGGACAAGCTCCTACGAGCAGTACTTC.

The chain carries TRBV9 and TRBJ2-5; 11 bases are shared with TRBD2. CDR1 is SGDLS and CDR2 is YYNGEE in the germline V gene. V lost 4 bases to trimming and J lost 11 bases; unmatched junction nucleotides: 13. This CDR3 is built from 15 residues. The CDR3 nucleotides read TGTGCCAGCAGCAAAGGGACTAGCGGCACTAGGGAGCAGTACTTC. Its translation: CASSKGTSGTREQYF.

Here the CDR3 reads CAWSVGGSVNEQFF. The CDR3 DNA sequence: TGTGCCTGGAGTGTCGGCGGGAGCGTGAATGAGCAGTTCTTC. This sequence joins TRBV30 and TRBJ2-1; the match to TRBD2 covers 7 bases. In germline, CDR1 is GTSNPN, CDR2 SVGIG (reference sequence). V lost 0 bases to trimming and J lost 7 bases; unmatched junction nucleotides: 6. This CDR3 has 14 amino acids.

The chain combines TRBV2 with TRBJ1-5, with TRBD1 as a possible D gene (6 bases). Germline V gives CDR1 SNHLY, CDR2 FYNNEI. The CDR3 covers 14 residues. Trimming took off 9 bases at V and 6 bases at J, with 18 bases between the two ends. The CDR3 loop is CASNREGPGQPQHF. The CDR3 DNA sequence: TGTGCCAGTAACAGGGAGGGGCCGGGTCAGCCCCAGCATTTT.

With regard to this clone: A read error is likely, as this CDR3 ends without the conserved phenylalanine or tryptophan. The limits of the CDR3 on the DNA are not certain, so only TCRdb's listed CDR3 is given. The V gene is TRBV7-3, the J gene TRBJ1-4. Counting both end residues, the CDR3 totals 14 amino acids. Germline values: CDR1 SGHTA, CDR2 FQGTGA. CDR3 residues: CASSPSLAQTDIFL.

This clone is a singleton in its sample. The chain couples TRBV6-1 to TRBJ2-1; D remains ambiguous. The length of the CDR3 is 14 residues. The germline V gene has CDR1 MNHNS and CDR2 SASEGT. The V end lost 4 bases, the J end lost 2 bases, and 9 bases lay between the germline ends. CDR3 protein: CASSGSRPYNEQFF. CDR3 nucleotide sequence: TGTGCCAGCAGTGGCAGTCGGCCCTACAATGAGCAGTTCTTC.

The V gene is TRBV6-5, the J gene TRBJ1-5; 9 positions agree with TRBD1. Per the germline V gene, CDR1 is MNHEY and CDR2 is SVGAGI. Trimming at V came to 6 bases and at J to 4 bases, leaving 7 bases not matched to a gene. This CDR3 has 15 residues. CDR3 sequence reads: CASSQTGGSNQPQHF. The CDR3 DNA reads TGTGCCAGCAGCCAGACAGGGGGATCAAATCAGCCCCAGCATTTT.

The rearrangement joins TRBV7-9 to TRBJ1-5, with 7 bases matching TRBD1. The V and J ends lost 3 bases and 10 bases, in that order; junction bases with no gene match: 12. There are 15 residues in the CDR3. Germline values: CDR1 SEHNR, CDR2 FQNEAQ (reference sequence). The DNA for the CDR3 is TGTGCCAGCAGCTTGGGAGGGACAGATTCAGAACCCCAGCATTTT. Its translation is CASSLGGTDSEPQHF.

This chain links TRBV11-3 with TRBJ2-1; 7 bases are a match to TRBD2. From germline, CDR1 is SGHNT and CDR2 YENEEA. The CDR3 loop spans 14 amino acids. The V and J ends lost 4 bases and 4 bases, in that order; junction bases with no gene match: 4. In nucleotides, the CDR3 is TGTGCCAGCAGCTCAGCAGCGGGATACAATGAGCAGTTCTTC. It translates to CASSSAAGYNEQFF.

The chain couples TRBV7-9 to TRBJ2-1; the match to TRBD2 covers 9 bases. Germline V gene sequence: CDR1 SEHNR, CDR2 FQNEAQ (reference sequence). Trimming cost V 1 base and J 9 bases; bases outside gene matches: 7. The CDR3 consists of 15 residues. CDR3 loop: CASSLVISGRSEQFF. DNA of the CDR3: TGTGCCAGCAGCTTAGTTATTAGCGGGAGAAGTGAGCAGTTCTTC. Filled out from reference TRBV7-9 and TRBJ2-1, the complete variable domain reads DTGVSQNPRHKITKRGQNVTFRCDPISEHNRLYWYRQTLGQGPEFLTYFQNEAQLEKSRLLSDRFSAERPKGSFSTLEIQRTEQGDSAMYLCASSLVISGRSEQFFGPGTRLTVL.

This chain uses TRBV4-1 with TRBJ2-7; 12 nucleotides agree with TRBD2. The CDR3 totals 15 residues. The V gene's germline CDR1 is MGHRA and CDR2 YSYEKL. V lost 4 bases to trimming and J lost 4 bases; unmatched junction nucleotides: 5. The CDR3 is CASSPLAGGKYEQYF. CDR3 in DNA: TGCGCCAGCAGCCCACTAGCGGGAGGCAAGTACGAGCAGTACTTC.

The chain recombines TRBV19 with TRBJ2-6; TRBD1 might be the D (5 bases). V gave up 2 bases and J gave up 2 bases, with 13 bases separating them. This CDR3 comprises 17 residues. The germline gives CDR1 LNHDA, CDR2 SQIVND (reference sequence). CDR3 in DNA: TGTGCCAGTAGTATACCAAAACACAGGACTGGGGCCAACGTCCTGACTTTC. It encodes CASSIPKHRTGANVLTF. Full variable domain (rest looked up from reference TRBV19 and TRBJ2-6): DGGITQSPKYLFRKEGQNVTLSCEQNLNHDAMYWYRQDPGQGLRLIYYSQIVNDFQKGDIAEGYSVSREKKESFPLTVTSAQKNPTAFYLCASSIPKHRTGANVLTFGAGSRLTVL.

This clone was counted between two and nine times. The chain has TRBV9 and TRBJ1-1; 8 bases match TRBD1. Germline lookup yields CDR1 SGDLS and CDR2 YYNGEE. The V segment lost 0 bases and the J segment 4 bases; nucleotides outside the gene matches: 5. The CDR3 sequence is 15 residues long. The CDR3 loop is CASSVAGGLGTEAFF. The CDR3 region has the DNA TGTGCCAGCAGCGTAGCAGGGGGCCTCGGCACTGAAGCTTTCTTT.

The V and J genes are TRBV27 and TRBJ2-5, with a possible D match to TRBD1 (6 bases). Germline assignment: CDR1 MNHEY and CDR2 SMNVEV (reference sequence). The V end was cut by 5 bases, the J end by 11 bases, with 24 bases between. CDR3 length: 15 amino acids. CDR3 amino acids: CASSQRTDLNMEQYF. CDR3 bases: TGTGCCAGCAGTCAAAGGACAGACCTCAATATGGAGCAGTACTTC.

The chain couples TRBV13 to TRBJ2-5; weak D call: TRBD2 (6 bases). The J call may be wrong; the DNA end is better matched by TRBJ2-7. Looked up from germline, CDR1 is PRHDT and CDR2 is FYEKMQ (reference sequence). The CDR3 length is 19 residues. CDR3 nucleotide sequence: TGTGCCAGCAGCTTAGCTGCGGGACGACTCCGGAGGGGATCCTACGAGCAGTACTTC. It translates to CASSLAAGRLRRGSYEQYF.

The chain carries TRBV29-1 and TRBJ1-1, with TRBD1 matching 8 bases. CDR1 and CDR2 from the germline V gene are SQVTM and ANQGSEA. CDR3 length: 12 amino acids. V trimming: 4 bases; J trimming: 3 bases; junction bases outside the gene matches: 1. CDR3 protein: CSVGQGYTEAFF. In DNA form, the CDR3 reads TGCAGCGTTGGACAGGGGTACACTGAAGCTTTCTTT.